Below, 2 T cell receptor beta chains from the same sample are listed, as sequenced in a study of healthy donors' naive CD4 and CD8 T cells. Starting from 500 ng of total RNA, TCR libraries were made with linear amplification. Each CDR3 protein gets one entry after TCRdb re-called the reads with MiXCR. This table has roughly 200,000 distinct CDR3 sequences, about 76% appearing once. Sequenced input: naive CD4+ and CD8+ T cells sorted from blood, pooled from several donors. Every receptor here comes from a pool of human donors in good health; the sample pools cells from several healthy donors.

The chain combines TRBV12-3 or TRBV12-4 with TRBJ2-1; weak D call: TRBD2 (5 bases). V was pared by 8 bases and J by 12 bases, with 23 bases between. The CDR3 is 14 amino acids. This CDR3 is CASALGSSPAGQFF. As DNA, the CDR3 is TGTGCCAGCGCCCTAGGGTCTAGCCCCGCGGGGCAGTTCTTC.

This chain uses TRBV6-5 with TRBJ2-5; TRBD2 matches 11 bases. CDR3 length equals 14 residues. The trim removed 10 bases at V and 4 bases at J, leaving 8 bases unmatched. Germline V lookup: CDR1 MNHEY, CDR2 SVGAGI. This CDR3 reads CATRLAGTLETQYF. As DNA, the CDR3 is TGTGCCACTAGACTAGCGGGGACCCTAGAGACCCAGTACTTC.